This TCR beta chain was obtained from a study of molecular identifiers for immune sequencing clone quantification listed by TCRdb under 2018. For the study in its entirety: In a replicate experiment, RNA from roughly 18,000 or 92,000 naive CD8 T cells was split into five aliquots, four of which were sequenced. This methods study benchmarked molecular-identifier clustering-based TCR repertoire sequencing (MIDCIRS) and TCR RNA copy counting, using CD8 T cells to do so.

Overall results and qualifications from the work: In CMV-specific effector cells, over 99% of molecules were held by clones above 20 RNA copies, whereas under 1% of molecules were held by such clones in naive cells. Modeling gave around 3 recovered TCR RNA copies per cell versus approximately 10 by digital PCR, implying approximately 30% capture efficiency. When barcode sub-clustering was not used, chimeric consensus sequences inflated TCR diversity, with chimeras reaching as high as 47%. The sizes of highly expanded clones could end up underestimated when identical TCR molecules share a barcode. Spiked-in Jurkat TCR RNA (approximately eleven copies' worth), which is not part of the donor repertoire, was contained in the naive libraries. Spiked-in Jurkat TCR RNA equal to a single cell's worth was reported to be detectable even within one million naive CD8 T cells.

Libraries of naive CD8 T cells were generated from roughly 20,000 to 1,000,000 sorted cells, with 10%, 30% or 50% of the purified RNA used. Naive CD8 T cells were FACS-sorted as CD8+CD4-CCR7+CD45RA+ on a BD FACSAria II into RLT Plus buffer. Detection sensitivity was tested by spiking Jurkat RNA equal to about 10 TCR copies' worth into samples containing roughly 17,000-1,100,000 naive CD8 T cells. Enrichment of CD8 T cells was done with RosetteSep CD8+ T Cell Enrichment Cocktail plus Ficoll-Paque, and ACK red cell lysis came afterward. Libraries were constructed by PCR. Reads for this sample came from an Illumina HiSeq 4000. Preparation of bulk TCR libraries followed a previously described approach, with the TCR primers listed in Table S5. Total RNA was purified with the Qiagen AllPrep DNA/RNA kit. Before analysis, reads from multiple sequencing runs of one library were combined. Per the original workflow: Reads were retained only if their TCR constant sequence matched exactly, and those retained reads were trimmed to 150 nt and grouped according to their 12-nt molecular barcodes. Reads inside each barcode group were sub-clustered using a 15% Levenshtein threshold, and a quality-weighted consensus sequence was constructed for each RNA molecule. Non-functional sequences were filtered out, along with any lower-count sequence sitting one edit away from another sequence. Based on a fit of two negative binomial distributions, barcode sub-clusters having less than 20% of the maximum read count were discarded. TCRdb reran the public reads through fastp at Q25 and MiXCR, keeping productive beta chains. Entries are consolidated by CDR3 protein sequence, retaining the most common genes and DNA. These V and J calls rely on TCRdb rather than the paper's analysis. For this sample the table gives roughly 320,000 distinct CDR3 sequences, of which about 22% were detected only once. The top ten clonotypes cover 0.7% to 0.9% of the sample.

From cysteine to phenylalanine, the CDR3 is 15 amino acids long. CDR3 DNA is the only sequence kept; it has 45 bases, read in frame from the first base. CDR1 is given as SNHLY and CDR2 as FYNNEI, both from the germline V gene. The junction shows trimming of 1 base on V and 0 bases on J, plus 7 bases between the germline ends. This clonotype was counted ten times or more. Its target antigen remains unknown. The record has no base qualities; no much larger clone is one base away. This receptor was obtained from a human donor in good health. Some libraries in this study had Jurkat cell RNA spiked in. Sequencing was carried out using naive CD8+ T cells from blood, with Jurkat cell RNA spiked in. The cell subset or site label on this specimen signifies: FACS-sorted CD8+CD4-CCR7+CD45RA+ naive T cells. This receptor chain uses TRBV2 and TRBJ1-5; the D segment cannot be called with confidence. The nucleotides are TGTGCCAGCAGTGAAGGAGGGTATAGCAATCAGCCCCAGCATTTT. Its amino acids are CASSEGGYSNQPQHF.